This T cell receptor (beta chain) was captured by sequencing in a study of T cells in Graves' hyperthyroidism and ophthalmopathy (dated by TCRdb to 2018 to 2020). As for the study more broadly: Peripheral blood samples were taken at the time of initial diagnosis, prior to any treatment. In about 6 Graves' hyperthyroidism patients, the study also compared T-cell repertoires from thyroid tissue with T-cell repertoires from blood. After blood sampling, hyperthyroidism patients were treated with methimazole at a starting dose of 30 mg daily, and ophthalmopathy patients were treated with high-dose intravenous methylprednisolone. According to the paper, TCR Vbeta CDR3 sequencing was carried out on 135 peripheral blood samples, which came from more than 40 ophthalmopathy, approximately 72 hyperthyroidism and roughly 17 progressor patients. Whether ophthalmopathy could be predicted prospectively was tested in an independent validation cohort made up of 18 hyperthyroidism patients plus 17 patients who later progressed to ophthalmopathy. A discovery cohort of about a hundred patients, 43 with Graves' ophthalmopathy and about 58 with stable Graves' hyperthyroidism, was used to find distinguishing TCR V-J signatures. For training and testing, the 100 or so patients in the discovery cohort were randomly divided in a 7:3 ratio. Study-wide conclusions, independent of this receptor: A model built on a 13 V-J signature distinguished ophthalmopathy from stable hyperthyroidism, reaching around 87% sensitivity and around 81% specificity in cross-validation and 80%/75% in testing. No statistical method was used to fix the sample size in advance, and group allocation was not hidden from the investigators. In validation, progression to ophthalmopathy was predicted by the model with 65% to 71% sensitivity and roughly 76% specificity, a median of about 6.8 months before onset. Most expanded thyroid clonotypes (frequency above 0.001) were also found in blood, which suggests that blood repertoires may mirror thyroid immune responses.

Hyperthyroidism patients were newly diagnosed, had a disease duration of under 2 months, and were aged 18 to 65 years. Exclusion was applied to patients with uncontrolled infections, other autoimmune diseases, pregnancy or lactation. Clinical symptoms, serum thyroxine and TRAb, thyroid ultrasound, and orbital computed tomography formed the basis for the diagnoses. Blood from progressor patients was drawn when they were first diagnosed with hyperthyroidism, before any ophthalmopathy symptoms appeared. PBMCs were separated from approximately 9.9 ml of fresh peripheral blood using Ficoll-Paque density gradient centrifugation. Patients classed as progressors first received a Graves' hyperthyroidism diagnosis and then went on to develop ophthalmopathy during follow-up. Total RNA was extracted with Trizol reagent, and quality was checked on an Agilent 2100 Bioanalyzer. This clonotype was counted at least ten times. Its antigen is unknown. No base quality information exists; no much larger clone differs at one position.

The CDR3 goes from the cysteine to the phenylalanine over 14 residues. Left in the record is the CDR3 DNA by itself, 42 bases read in frame from the first base. The CDR1 and CDR2 encoded by the germline V gene are SGHRS and YFSETQ. Trimming takes 4 bases from V and 3 bases from J, and the germline ends sit 12 bases apart. Amplification of TCR beta CDR3 regions was carried out from RNA transcripts. The first round of RT-PCR for the TCR CDR3 was performed with the HTBI primer set and the Qiagen OneStep RT-PCR kit. Libraries were constructed in a second round of multiplex PCR, after which size selection and purification were performed. Sequencing of the libraries was done on an Illumina HiSeq2000 using paired-end 100 bp reads. Per the authors' processing: SOAPnuke was used to process the raw data, removing reads that contained adapters or uncalled bases, had a mean Phred below 15, or lacked an exact match to the constant primer or identifier. High-quality paired reads were merged using COPE v1.2.5, and each unique nucleotide sequence was defined as a clonotype. MiTCR v1.1 was used to align the clonotypes against IMGT TRBV, TRBD and TRBJ reference segments. Analysis was restricted to V-J combinations with a frequency above 0.0001, which covered 99% to 99.2% of repertoires. A TCS score was defined as the ratio between F50 (clonal expansion) and ExV (chaos), using BLOSUM62-based TCRdist between CDR3 peptides within each V-J. Welch's t-statistics and random forest reduced several hundred V-J features to about 13, which were used in a naive Bayes classifier (R e1071). TCRdb took the public reads, trimmed them with fastp at Q25, ran MiXCR for clone calling and kept in-frame beta chains. Entries that share a CDR3 protein sequence are merged under the most common genes and DNA. TCRdb's processing, not the authors' own work, is the source of the V and J calls. In all, the sample holds 370,000 or so distinct CDR3 sequences, and about a sixth of those were seen once. The ten largest clones take up 25% to 30% of the sample.

This sequence uses TRBV5-1 and TRBJ2-3; no D segment can be confidently identified. What was sequenced was blood. The sequence came from a woman younger than 30 with Graves' hyperthyroidism that later progressed to Graves' ophthalmopathy. The CDR3 corresponds to CASSPAGRTDTQYF. The sequence in DNA is TGCGCCAGCAGCCCCGCCGGCCGAACAGATACGCAGTATTTT.